Each of the 28 T cell receptor beta chains below was sequenced from the same sample in a study of blood T cell repertoires in COVID-19. Using immunoSEQ multiplex PCR, the repertoire was profiled, and TCRdb retains in-frame clones only, with some absent. In the table there are about 170,000 clones, 80% to 90% of which are singletons. Sequences were obtained from PBMCs or T cells enriched from blood (not recorded which). These receptors all come from a man in his fifties who had recovered from COVID-19.

V and J are TRBV27 and TRBJ1-5, with 10 bases that match TRBD1. This CDR3 has 15 amino acids. Germline trimming cut 3 bases from V and 3 bases from J; bases unmatched to any gene: 2. From germline, CDR1 is MNHEY and CDR2 SMNVEV (reference sequence). CDR3 bases: TGTGCCAGCAGTTTCGGGACAGGGGTCAATCAGCCCCAGCATTTT. It codes for CASSFGTGVNQPQHF.

The chain uses TRBV5-1 and TRBJ1-5, with D possibly TRBD1 on 5 matching bases. In germline, CDR1 is SGHRS, CDR2 YFSETQ. With 5 bases removed from V and 4 bases from J, the gap between germline ends came to 16 bases. This CDR3 contains 15 residues. CDR3 nucleotides: TGCGCCAGCAGACCGGACCCCGACAGAAATCAGCCCCAGCATTTT. It encodes CASRPDPDRNQPQHF.

The genes are TRBV5-1 and TRBJ1-4, with 8 bases aligning to TRBD1. Germline V CDR1 and CDR2: SGHRS, YFSETQ. CDR3 length: 14 residues. V dropped 3 bases and J dropped 8; count of bases not matched to a gene: 6. The CDR3 is CASSYGQGREKLFF. The CDR3 DNA follows: TGCGCCAGCAGCTACGGACAGGGACGAGAAAAACTGTTTTTT.

This sequence joins TRBV19 and TRBJ1-2; possible D gene TRBD1, 6 bases. Trimming removed 6 bases from V and 0 bases from J, with 14 bases in between. Per germline, CDR1 LNHDA and CDR2 SQIVND (reference sequence). The CDR3 consists of 15 residues. The chain's CDR3 is CASSAPGDTNYGYTF. CDR3 nucleotide sequence: TGTGCCAGTAGCGCCCCAGGGGACACTAACTATGGCTACACCTTC.

This clone was counted only a few times. This sequence joins TRBV19 and TRBJ2-7; 9 nucleotides line up with TRBD1. CDR1 LNHDA and CDR2 SQIVND come from the germline V gene (reference sequence). V shed 4 bases, J shed 6 bases, and the junction held 10 bases outside the gene matches. The CDR3 is 15 residues long. The CDR3 nucleotides read TGTGCCAGTAGTAAAACGACAGGGGGGGCTGGCGAGCAGTACTTC. Translation gives CASSKTTGGAGEQYF.

The J gene is TRBJ2-3, the V gene TRBV2; 11 bases map to TRBD2. The CDR3 is made up of 15 amino acids. Looked up from germline, CDR1 is SNHLY and CDR2 is FYNNEI. V shed 4 bases, J shed 5 bases, and the junction held 5 bases outside the gene matches. This CDR3 reads CASSARLAGQDTQYF. Written as DNA, the CDR3 is TGTGCCAGCAGTGCTCGACTAGCGGGGCAAGATACGCAGTATTTT.

The chain joins TRBV10-2 to TRBJ2-7; D possibly corresponds to TRBD2 (5 bases). Between the trimmed V and J ends, which lost 1 base and 9 bases, there was a span of 7 bases. Germline V gene sequence: CDR1 WSHSY, CDR2 SAAADI. This CDR3 has 11 residues. The CDR3 sequence: CASSELEVQYF. CDR3 DNA sequence: TGCGCCAGCAGTGAGTTGGAGGTGCAGTACTTC.

This clone came up once. The chain carries TRBV18 and TRBJ2-7; D call uncertain. V lost 1 base to trimming and J lost 3 bases, with 10 bases between them. Germline lookup yields CDR1 KGHSH and CDR2 LQKENI. The CDR3 contains 14 residues. This CDR3 is CASSPQSLNYEQYF. In DNA form, the CDR3 reads TGTGCCAGCTCACCACAGTCACTTAACTACGAGCAGTACTTC.

The V call is TRBV5-1, the J call TRBJ1-1; D not certain. The germline V gene has CDR1 SGHRS and CDR2 YFSETQ. V lost 4 bases to trimming and J lost 4 bases, with 5 bases between them. The CDR3 spans 11 residues. The CDR3 spells CASSASTEAFF. In DNA, the CDR3 is TGCGCCAGCAGCGCGTCCACTGAAGCTTTCTTT.

The rearrangement joins TRBV15 to TRBJ1-6; no firm D call. Trimming removed 1 base at V and 1 base at J, with 5 bases between. This CDR3 contains 15 residues. Germline CDR1 is LNHNV and CDR2 is YYDKDF (reference sequence). Written as DNA, the CDR3 is TGTGCCACCAGCAGAGTTATGTCCTATAATTCACCCCTCCACTTT. Its protein is CATSRVMSYNSPLHF.

This clone has only a few counts. The CDR3 is CASSHITRDTEAFF. DNA for the CDR3: TGTGCCAGCAGCCATATCACTCGGGACACTGAAGCTTTCTTT. The V and J genes are TRBV4-2 and TRBJ1-1; no clear D gene. With 3 bases removed from V and 3 bases from J, the gap between germline ends came to 11 bases. Per germline, CDR1 LGHNA and CDR2 YNFKEQ. This CDR3 has 14 residues.

There are many counts of this clone. The J gene is TRBJ1-6, the V gene TRBV7-2; 7 bases are shared with TRBD1. After removal of 4 bases from V and 7 bases from J, the junction contained 4 bases not matched to a gene. The germline V gene encodes CDR1 SGHTA and CDR2 FQGNSA. This CDR3 region has 14 residues. The CDR3 reads CASSSQGRNSPLHF. CDR3 DNA: TGTGCCAGCAGCTCACAGGGGCGGAATTCACCCCTCCACTTT.

CDR3 DNA sequence: TGTGCCAGCATACAAGCGGGGAGCTCATACGAGCAGTACTTC. It yields the protein CASIQAGSSYEQYF. The chain couples TRBV6-5 to TRBJ2-7, with 7 bases identical to TRBD2. CDR3 size: 14 residues. The J segment lost 4 bases and the V segment lost 7 bases, leaving 10 bases of the junction unmatched. CDR1 is MNHEY and CDR2 is SVGAGI in the germline V gene.

CDR3 sequence reads: CASSLEDRGSGNTIYF. CDR3 nucleotides: TGTGCCAGCAGCTTGGAGGACAGGGGGTCTGGAAACACCATATATTTT. V and J are TRBV5-4 and TRBJ1-3, with 10 positions matching TRBD1. Germline CDR1 SGHNT, CDR2 YYREEE (reference sequence). The CDR3 is made up of 16 amino acids. The ends lost 0 bases at V and 1 base at J; junction bases unmatched: 1.

V is TRBV20-1 and J is TRBJ2-7; perhaps TRBD1 as D (5 bases). Germline loops: CDR1 DFQATT, CDR2 SNEGSKA (reference sequence). This CDR3 spans 11 amino acids. The V end was cut by 5 bases, the J end by 5 bases, with 10 bases between. As DNA, the CDR3 is TGCAGTGCTGCGCTAGGGGACGAGCAGTACTTC. Protein product: CSAALGDEQYF.

V and J are TRBV28 and TRBJ1-2; perhaps TRBD1 as D (6 bases). The CDR3 sequence is 14 residues long. Trimming pared 5 bases from V and 2 bases from J, leaving 12 bases between. Per germline, CDR1 MDHEN and CDR2 SYDVKM. The CDR3 sequence is CASSTLQGNYGYTF. The CDR3, as DNA: TGTGCCAGCAGTACCCTCCAGGGGAACTATGGCTACACCTTC.

The chain employs TRBV3-1 (or the pseudogene TRBV3-2) and TRBJ2-1; 8 bases map to TRBD2. Germline CDR1 is LGHDT and CDR2 is YNNKEL (reference sequence). The CDR3 spans 12 residues. Trimming took 4 bases from V and 9 from J; bases not matched to a gene: 2. In DNA, the CDR3 is TGTGCCAGCAGCCGAACTAGCGGTGAGCAGTTCTTC. Amino acid sequence: CASSRTSGEQFF.

The rearrangement uses TRBV25-1 and TRBJ1-2; 11 bases are a match to TRBD1. There are 16 residues in the CDR3. J lost 6 bases, V lost 2 bases, and 8 bases had no gene match. Per germline, CDR1 MGHDK and CDR2 SYGVNS. The CDR3 bases are TGTGCCAGCAGTGAACCTATAGTGGACAGGGGGCATGGCTACACCTTC. This translates into CASSEPIVDRGHGYTF.

The chain has TRBV5-6 and TRBJ1-2; D gene ambiguous. Trimming took off 0 bases at V and 4 bases at J, with 4 bases between the two ends. The CDR3 totals 12 residues. Germline lookup yields CDR1 SGHDT and CDR2 YYEEEE. This CDR3 reads CASSLELYGYTF. CDR3 DNA sequence: TGTGCCAGCAGCTTGGAGCTCTATGGCTACACCTTC.

This clone came up a few times. The junction shows a germline mismatch at one end, possibly a read error. CDR3 sequence reads: CASSKPGGKRF. The CDR3 DNA sequence: TGTGCCAGCAGTAAACCAGGGGGCAAGCGTTTT. The genes are TRBV2 and TRBJ1-5; 8 bases match TRBD1. The CDR3 covers 11 residues. Germline V CDR1 and CDR2: SNHLY, FYNNEI. Using reference TRBV2 and TRBJ1-5 for the parts outside the CDR3, the full variable domain is EPEVTQTPSHQVTQMGQEVILRCVPISNHLYFYWYRQILGQKVEFLVSFYNNEISEKSEIFDDQFSVERPDGSNFTLKIRSTKLEDSAMYFCASSKPGGKRFGDGTRLSIL.

The rearrangement uses TRBV11-2 and TRBJ1-2; TRBD1 matches at 11 bases. The length of the CDR3 is 15 residues. V was pared by 5 bases and J by 4 bases, with 6 bases of the junction left unmatched. From germline, CDR1 is SGHAT and CDR2 FQNNGV. Written as DNA, the CDR3 is TGTGCCAGCAGCCCAGGGACAGGGGGGACCTATGGCTACACCTTC. It codes for CASSPGTGGTYGYTF.

The V gene is TRBV3-1 (or the pseudogene TRBV3-2), the J gene TRBJ1-1; D is possibly TRBD1 (5 bases). Germline CDR1 is LGHDT and CDR2 is YNNKEL (reference sequence). The V end was cut by 0 bases, the J end by 10 bases, with 6 bases between. The CDR3 covers 11 residues. CDR3 nucleotide sequence: TGTGCCAGCAGCCAAGACGGGGGAGCTTTCTTT. It encodes CASSQDGGAFF.

The genes are TRBV6-2 or TRBV6-3 and TRBJ1-1; D might be TRBD1 (5 bases). The CDR3 is 15 amino acids. The germline V and J ends were trimmed by 2 bases and 1 base, with 11 bases remaining between them. Germline V CDR1 and CDR2: MNHEY, SVGEGT. This chain's CDR3 is CASSYGGAGNTEAFF. CDR3 nucleotides: TGTGCCAGCAGTTACGGAGGGGCTGGGAACACTGAAGCTTTCTTT.

J is TRBJ2-7 and V is TRBV15, with 8 bases aligning to TRBD1. Trimming at V came to 5 bases and at J to 6 bases, leaving 9 bases not matched to a gene. The CDR3 runs to 14 residues. Germline V lookup: CDR1 LNHNV, CDR2 YYDKDF (reference sequence). The CDR3 region is CATSENRGLGEQYF. CDR3 in DNA: TGTGCCACCAGCGAAAACAGGGGGTTAGGCGAGCAGTACTTC. The whole variable domain, filled in from reference TRBV15 and TRBJ2-7, reads DAMVIQNPRYQVTQFGKPVTLSCSQTLNHNVMYWYQQKSSQAPKLLFHYYDKDFNNEADTPDNFQSRRPNTSFCFLDIRSPGLGDTAMYLCATSENRGLGEQYFGPGTRLTVT.

The chain links TRBV7-9 to TRBJ1-4, with D unresolved. V was clipped by 7 bases and J by 0 bases, with 12 bases between them. This CDR3 contains 15 residues. The germline CDR1 and CDR2 sequences are SEHNR and FQNEAQ (reference sequence). The CDR3 nucleotides read TGTGCCAGCAATCTCGGGGATTCAACTAATGAAAAACTGTTTTTT. Amino acid sequence: CASNLGDSTNEKLFF.

J is TRBJ2-7 and V is TRBV5-5; D might be TRBD1 (5 bases). Germline CDR1 SGHKS, CDR2 YYEKEE (reference sequence). The CDR3 covers 15 residues. V was clipped by 0 bases and J by 3 bases, with 13 bases between them. The CDR3 nucleotides read TGTGCCAGCAGCTTGGGTCCCAGGACAAACTACGAGCAGTACTTC. It specifies CASSLGPRTNYEQYF.

V usage is TRBV25-1 and J usage is TRBJ1-2; a weak D match, TRBD1 (5 bases). The V end lost 4 bases, the J end lost 5 bases, and 20 bases lay between the germline ends. CDR1 and CDR2 (germline): MGHDK, SYGVNS. This CDR3 has 16 residues. The CDR3 reads CASSGAGQGSYYGYTF. The CDR3 DNA reads as TGTGCCAGCAGTGGGGCCGGGCAGGGCTCCTATTATGGCTACACCTTC.

This chain uses TRBV27 with TRBJ1-3; 7 bases are a match to TRBD1. This CDR3 contains 15 residues. Per germline, CDR1 MNHEY and CDR2 SMNVEV (reference sequence). V shed 6 bases, J shed 0 bases, and the junction held 5 bases outside the gene matches. The DNA for the CDR3 is TGTGCCAGCAGACCGACAGGGTTCTCTGGAAACACCATATATTTT. This encodes CASRPTGFSGNTIYF.